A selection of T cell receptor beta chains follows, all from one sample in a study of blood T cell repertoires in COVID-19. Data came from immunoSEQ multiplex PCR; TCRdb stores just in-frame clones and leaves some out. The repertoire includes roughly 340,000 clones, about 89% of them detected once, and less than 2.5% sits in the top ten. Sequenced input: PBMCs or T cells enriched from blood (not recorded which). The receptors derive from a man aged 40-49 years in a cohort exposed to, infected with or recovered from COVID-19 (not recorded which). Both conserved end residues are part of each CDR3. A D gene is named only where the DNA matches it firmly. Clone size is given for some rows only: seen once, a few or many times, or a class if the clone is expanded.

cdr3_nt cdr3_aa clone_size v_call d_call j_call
TGTGCCAGCAGCGGACAGGGGGCCTATCAGCCCCAGCATTTT CASSGQGAYQPQHF . TRBV7-2 TRBD1 TRBJ1-5
TGCGCCAGCAGCTTGGAAGCGGGAGTGGGCAAAAACATTCAGTACTTC CASSLEAGVGKNIQYF . TRBV5-1 TRBD2 TRBJ2-4
TGTGCCAGCAGCTTAGAGCGGGAGCTATCCTACAATGAGCAGTTCTTC CASSLERELSYNEQFF . TRBV7-6 TRBD2 TRBJ2-1
TGTGCCAAGGGACTTTCTAGGAGCACCGGGGAGCTGTTTTTT CAKGLSRSTGELFF . TRBV2 . TRBJ2-2
TGTGCCTGGAGTGTAAGACAGGGGGGTAATATGAATCAGCCCCAGCATTTT CAWSVRQGGNMNQPQHF many TRBV30 TRBD1 TRBJ1-5
TGTGCCAGCAGTAATGACCGGGACAGGGGGCGATCTGAAGCTTTCTTT CASSNDRDRGRSEAFF . TRBV7-9 TRBD1 TRBJ1-1
TGTGCCAGCAGTTACGACGGACAGGGCGATGAAGCTTTCTTT CASSYDGQGDEAFF . TRBV6-5 TRBD1 TRBJ1-1
TGTGCCAGCTCACTTGGACTAGCGGATACCTACGAGCAGTACTTC CASSLGLADTYEQYF . TRBV18 TRBD2 TRBJ2-7
TGTGCCAGCAGTGAGCGCGGGGAACAAGAGACCCAGTACTTC CASSERGEQETQYF . TRBV6-1 . TRBJ2-5
TGTGCCAGCAGCCGACAGGGGAACACTGAAGCTTTCTTT CASSRQGNTEAFF . TRBV14 TRBD1 TRBJ1-1
TGTGCCAGTAGTCCTACTAGCGGGGGCCACAATGAGCAGTTCTTC CASSPTSGGHNEQFF . TRBV19 TRBD2 TRBJ2-1
TGTGCCAGCAGCCAGTTACGCCAGGGTTACACTGAAGCTTTCTTT CASSQLRQGYTEAFF . TRBV3-1/TRBV3-2 . TRBJ1-1
TGTGCCAGCAGCGACCTATGGAGCGGAAGCTCCTACGAGCAGTACTTC CASSDLWSGSSYEQYF . TRBV7-9 . TRBJ2-7
TGTGCCAGCAGTAGCGGACAGTCTAACTATGGCTACACCTTC CASSSGQSNYGYTF . TRBV6-5 . TRBJ1-2
TGTGCCAGCAGCTTAGCGACTAGCGGCACCTACGAGCAGTACTTC CASSLATSGTYEQYF . TRBV11-1 TRBD2 TRBJ2-7
TGTGCCAGCAGCCCAGGAGGGTTGGGAACCGGGGAGCTGTTTTTT CASSPGGLGTGELFF . TRBV6-4 . TRBJ2-2
TGTGCCAGCAGCGTAGCCCAACTTCGAACAGATACGCAGTATTTT CASSVAQLRTDTQYF . TRBV9 . TRBJ2-3
TGTGCCAGCAGCTGGAGGACTAGCCGCACAGATACGCAGTATTTT CASSWRTSRTDTQYF . TRBV7-2 TRBD2 TRBJ2-3
TGCGCCAGCAGCCACCGAATGGGCGGGGTCGAATACGAGCAGTACTTC CASSHRMGGVEYEQYF . TRBV4-1 . TRBJ2-7
TGTGCCAGTAGTATTGAGGGTCGGGGCTACACCTTC CASSIEGRGYTF . TRBV19 . TRBJ1-2
TGCGCCAGCAGCCACACGAGCGCTCCCCCAGATACGCAGTATTTT CASSHTSAPPDTQYF . TRBV5-1 . TRBJ2-3
TGTGCCAGCAGAGTATCAGGGGACCTCACAGATACGCAGTATTTT CASRVSGDLTDTQYF . TRBV28 . TRBJ2-3
TGCAGCGTCCCCGGACTAGCGGGAGGGCTGGGGCAGTTCTTC CSVPGLAGGLGQFF . TRBV29-1 TRBD2 TRBJ2-1
TGTGCCAGCAGCTTAGGCAGGGGGTTCCCTGAAGCTTTCTTT CASSLGRGFPEAFF . TRBV7-9 TRBD1 TRBJ1-1
TGTGCCAGCAGCCAAGAGGGGAGCGGGGCTACCTACGAGCAGTACTTC CASSQEGSGATYEQYF . TRBV3-1/TRBV3-2 TRBD2 TRBJ2-7
TGCGCCAGCAGCACTAGGACTAGCGGGAGGCGCACCGGGGAGCTGTTTTTT CASSTRTSGRRTGELFF . TRBV5-1 TRBD2 TRBJ2-2
TGTGCCAGCAGTTTCCGGGACAGGGGACCTTACGAGCAGTACTTC CASSFRDRGPYEQYF . TRBV28 TRBD1 TRBJ2-7
TGTGCCTGGAGATTCGAGGGATCGGCGACCCAGTACTTC CAWRFEGSATQYF . TRBV30 . TRBJ2-5
TGTGCCACCAGTGATTTTAAGCTAGCGGGAGGGAGGAGTTACAATGAGCAGTTCTTC CATSDFKLAGGRSYNEQFF . TRBV24-1 TRBD2 TRBJ2-1
TGTGCCAGCTCAACCGGGACTAGCGGCAACTACAATGAGCAGTTCTTC CASSTGTSGNYNEQFF . TRBV18 TRBD2 TRBJ2-1
TGTGCCAGCAGCCAAATGACAGGTTCCTACGAGCAGTACTTC CASSQMTGSYEQYF . TRBV3-1/TRBV3-2 . TRBJ2-7
TGTGCCAGCAGCCCCCAAAGCCCGCGGACAGGAACAAACTATGGCTACACCTTC CASSPQSPRTGTNYGYTF once TRBV4-2 TRBD1 TRBJ1-2
TGTGCCAGCAGTGAACGACTAGCGGGAGAGATTGGGGCCAACGTCCTGACTTTC CASSERLAGEIGANVLTF . TRBV2 TRBD2 TRBJ2-6
TGTGCCAGCAGTTCACAGGGGCTCAATCAGCCCCAGCATTTT CASSSQGLNQPQHF . TRBV27 TRBD1 TRBJ1-5
TGTGCCAGCAGGGCTCAGGGGACCCAAAGCTCCTACAATGAGCAGTTCTTC CASRAQGTQSSYNEQFF few TRBV7-8 . TRBJ2-1
TGTGCCATCAGTGAGTCACAGGGGATTAGGGGGGAGTTT CAISESQGIRGEF . TRBV10-3 TRBD1 TRBJ1-1
TGTGCCAGCAGCTCCCTCAGGGGGTCTAACCCCATTCAGTACTTC CASSSLRGSNPIQYF . TRBV11-2 TRBD1 TRBJ2-4
TGTGCCAGCATATCACGCGGGTATAGCAATCAGCCCCAGCATTTT CASISRGYSNQPQHF . TRBV6-5 . TRBJ1-5
TGCAGCGTTGATAGAGGGAACACTGAAGCTTTCTTT CSVDRGNTEAFF once TRBV29-1 . TRBJ1-1
TGTGCCAGCTCACCACAAGGGACAGCAACTAATGAAAAACTGTTTTTT CASSPQGTATNEKLFF few TRBV18 TRBD1 TRBJ1-4
TGTGCCAGCAGCGTAGAAGCGGGAGTTGTAGATACGCAGTATTTT CASSVEAGVVDTQYF . TRBV9 TRBD2 TRBJ2-3
TGTGCCAGCAGCTTGGGCCGGACAGGTTACAATGAGCAGTTCTTC CASSLGRTGYNEQFF . TRBV5-5 TRBD1 TRBJ2-1